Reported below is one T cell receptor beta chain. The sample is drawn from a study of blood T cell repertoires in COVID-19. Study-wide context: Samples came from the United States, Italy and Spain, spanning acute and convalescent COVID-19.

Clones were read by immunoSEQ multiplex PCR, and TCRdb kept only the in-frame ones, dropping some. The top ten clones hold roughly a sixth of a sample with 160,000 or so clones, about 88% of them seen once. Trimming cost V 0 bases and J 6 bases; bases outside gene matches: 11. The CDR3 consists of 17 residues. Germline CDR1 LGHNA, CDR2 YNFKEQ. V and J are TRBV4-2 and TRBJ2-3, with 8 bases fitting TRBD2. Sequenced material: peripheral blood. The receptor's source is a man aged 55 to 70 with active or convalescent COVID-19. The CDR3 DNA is TGTGCCAGCAGCCAAGATGGTGGGGCGGGAGGAGGGGATACGCAGTATTTT. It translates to CASSQDGGAGGGDTQYF.